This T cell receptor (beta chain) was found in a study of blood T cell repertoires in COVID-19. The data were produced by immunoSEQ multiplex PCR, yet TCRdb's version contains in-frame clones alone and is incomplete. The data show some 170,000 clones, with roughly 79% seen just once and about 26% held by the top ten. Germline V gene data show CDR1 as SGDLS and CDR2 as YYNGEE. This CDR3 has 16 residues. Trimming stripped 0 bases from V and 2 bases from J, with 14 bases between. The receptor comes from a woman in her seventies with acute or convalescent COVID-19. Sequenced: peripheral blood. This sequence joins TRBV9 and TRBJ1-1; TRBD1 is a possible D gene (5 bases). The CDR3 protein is CASSVGVGQGNTEAFF. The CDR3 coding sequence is TGTGCCAGCAGCGTAGGGGTGGGGCAGGGTAACACTGAAGCTTTCTTT.